This TCR beta chain stems from a study of blood T cell repertoires in COVID-19. Study summary: Some COVID-19 samples were acute and others convalescent; all came from the United States, Italy and Spain. PBMCs, B-cell-depleted T cells, or T cells provided the cDNA or gDNA that made up the material.

This CDR3 is built from 14 residues. Trimming pared 3 bases from V and 5 bases from J, leaving 14 bases between. CDR1 is MNHEY and CDR2 is SMNVEV in the germline V gene (reference sequence). Original processing methods: Quantification of nucleated cells was approximated via reference gene primer amplification. Profiled with immunoSEQ multiplex PCR; TCRdb holds only in-frame clones, not every one. From that table come the V and J calls and clone size; the DNA was used to work out D and trimming. The table shows under 130,000 clones, with roughly two thirds occurring only once. This clonotype was obtained from an elderly man with acute or convalescent COVID-19. The sequenced material came from peripheral blood. V gene TRBV27 combines with J gene TRBJ2-7, with D maybe TRBD1 (5 bases). The CDR3: CASSFSWGFDEQYF. The CDR3 DNA reads TGTGCCAGCAGTTTCTCGTGGGGCTTCGACGAGCAGTACTTC.